The clone carrying this T cell receptor beta chain appeared once. Its antigen is unidentified. The data belong to a study of T cell responses to AZD1222 COVID-19 vaccine. This CDR3 has 15 amino acids. Trimming cost V 0 bases and J 8 bases, with 16 bases left between them. In germline, CDR1 is SGHAT, CDR2 FQNNGV. Sequenced by immunoSEQ multiplex PCR; TCRdb stores in-frame clones only, minus some. Of 95,000 to 100,000 clones detected, 80% to 90% appear once; the ten largest clones hold roughly 1.7%. Findings and caveats of the study: The breadth and depth of Spike-specific TCRs increased once two AZD1222 doses had been given. Repertoires were sampled only after the peak T cell response.

This rearrangement joins TRBV11-2 to TRBJ1-2; a possible D gene is TRBD1 (5 bases). This receptor was obtained from an adult in good health. This specimen consisted of peripheral blood, obtained on day 0 of AZD1222 vaccination. The CDR3 loop reads CASSLDLGRARGYTF. The CDR3 region has the DNA TGTGCCAGCAGCTTAGATCTTGGCAGGGCGAGGGGCTACACCTTC.